This T cell receptor beta chain appears in the sequencing data of a study of shared clonotypes between healthy human individuals. Overall study findings and caveats: Non-shared clonotypes displayed generation probabilities falling below those of clonotypes present in all four donors.

CD45RO negativity and positive selection for CCR7 defined naive CD8 cells, a population that excluded terminally differentiated effector memory CD45RA+ cells. J lost 7 bases, V lost 0 bases, and 6 bases had no gene match. CDR3 size: 15 residues. In germline, CDR1 is LGHNA, CDR2 YNFKEQ. Method: immunoSEQ multiplex PCR; TCRdb's copy keeps in-frame clones and lacks some. The sample includes about 650,000 clones, nearly 97% of them seen just once. Remarks on this clone: The antigen is unknown.

The origin of this receptor is a woman aged 25 to 39 in good health. Sequenced input: naive CD8+ T cells sorted from blood. The chain recombines TRBV4-2 with TRBJ1-2, with 9 bases lining up with TRBD1. CDR3 sequence: CASSQDIRDRAGYTF. The DNA for the CDR3 is TGTGCCAGCAGCCAAGATATTAGGGACAGGGCTGGCTACACCTTC.